A selection of T cell receptor beta chains follows, all from one sample in a study of blood T cell repertoires in COVID-19. TCRdb keeps only in-frame clones here, not all; method: immunoSEQ multiplex PCR. The sample carries tens of thousands of clones, about 91% recorded once. The specimen was peripheral blood. The receptors shown here come from a woman older than 75 with active or convalescent COVID-19. The CDR3 runs from the conserved cysteine through the conserved F or W. A D gene is named only where the DNA matches it firmly. Expanded clones get a size class; other rows say once, few or many, or leave the size out.

v_gene	d_gene	j_gene	abundance	CDR3aa	CDR3nt
TRBV6-5	.	TRBJ1-2	.	CASSLTQNYGYTF	TGTGCCAGCAGTCTCACACAGAACTATGGCTACACCTTC
TRBV25-1	.	TRBJ1-3	.	CASTRGSGNTIYF	TGTGCCAGCACCAGGGGATCTGGAAACACCATATATTTT
TRBV7-2	TRBD2	TRBJ2-3	once	CASSLERGGNTQYF	TGTGCCAGCAGCTTAGAACGGGGGGGAAATACGCAGTATTTT
TRBV5-4	TRBD1	TRBJ2-5	.	CASSFGQGREETQYF	TGTGCCAGCAGCTTTGGACAGGGGCGTGAAGAGACCCAGTACTTC
TRBV19	.	TRBJ1-5	.	CASMGGNNQPQHF	TGTGCCAGTATGGGGGGAAATAATCAGCCCCAGCATTTT
TRBV6-2/TRBV6-3	TRBD1	TRBJ2-6	.	CASSPTGRPFGANVLTF	TGTGCCAGCAGTCCGACAGGGCGTCCCTTTGGGGCCAACGTCCTGACTTTC
TRBV5-4	.	TRBJ2-7	.	CASSLDTGAEQYF	TGTGCCAGCAGCTTGGATACTGGGGCCGAGCAGTACTTC
TRBV19	.	TRBJ1-2	.	CASSIVSSGLGYTF	TGTGCCAGTAGTATAGTTTCGTCAGGCTTGGGCTACACCTTC
TRBV19	.	TRBJ2-7	.	CASSVWAGGSYEQYF	TGTGCCAGTAGTGTGTGGGCCGGAGGCTCCTACGAGCAGTACTTC
TRBV2	TRBD2	TRBJ2-2	.	CASKGLARTGELFF	TGTGCCAGCAAGGGACTAGCGAGAACCGGGGAGCTGTTTTTT
TRBV25-1	.	TRBJ2-5	.	CASSEGRGEGAFETQYF	TGTGCCAGCAGTGAAGGGCGGGGAGAGGGGGCATTCGAGACCCAGTACTTC
TRBV30	.	TRBJ2-6	.	CASDSSGANVLTF	TGTGCCTCTGACAGCTCTGGGGCCAACGTCCTGACTTTC
TRBV5-5	.	TRBJ1-6	.	CASSLAAGINSPLHF	TGTGCCAGCAGCTTGGCGGCAGGGATTAATTCACCCCTCCACTTT
TRBV7-8	.	TRBJ1-1	.	CASLEGLGRGNTEAFF	TGTGCCAGCCTCGAAGGTCTGGGTAGAGGGAACACTGAAGCTTTCTTT
TRBV5-6	.	TRBJ1-3	.	CASSLAGWEGNTIYF	TGTGCCAGCAGCTTGGCCGGTTGGGAGGGAAACACCATATATTTT
TRBV5-1	TRBD1	TRBJ1-2	few	CASSALLPGQGNYGYTF	TGCGCCAGCAGCGCCCTTCTCCCGGGACAGGGAAACTATGGCTACACCTTC
TRBV19	.	TRBJ1-5	.	CASSISGVNQPQHF	TGTGCCAGTAGTATTTCAGGGGTTAATCAGCCCCAGCATTTT
TRBV6-5	TRBD1	TRBJ1-1	few	CASSYDRTGDTEAFF	TGTGCCAGCAGTTACGACCGGACAGGGGACACTGAAGCTTTCTTT
TRBV12-5	.	TRBJ1-1	.	CASGVGGDTEAFF	TGTGCTAGTGGCGTCGGGGGAGACACTGAAGCTTTCTTT
TRBV11-2	TRBD2	TRBJ2-1	once	CASSLGGLAGNEQFF	TGTGCCAGCAGCTTAGGTGGGCTAGCGGGAAATGAGCAGTTCTTC
TRBV7-3	.	TRBJ2-1	few	CASSFSGGNNEQFF	TGTGCCAGCAGCTTTTCCGGCGGTAACAATGAGCAGTTCTTC
TRBV12-5	TRBD1	TRBJ1-4	.	CASGSTTGGGNEKLFF	TGTGCTAGTGGTTCGACTACAGGGGGAGGAAATGAAAAACTGTTTTTT
TRBV3-1/TRBV3-2	TRBD1	TRBJ2-5	.	CASRKTGTGGIETQYF	TGTGCCAGCAGAAAAACCGGGACAGGGGGCATAGAGACCCAGTACTTC
TRBV5-1	TRBD1	TRBJ2-5	.	CASSQGTGGETQYF	TGCGCCAGCAGCCAGGGGACAGGGGGAGAGACCCAGTACTTC
TRBV18	TRBD2	TRBJ2-5	.	CASHKEYGLAVDETQYF	TGTGCCAGTCACAAGGAGTACGGACTAGCGGTTGACGAGACCCAGTACTTC